A selection of T cell receptor beta chains follows, all from one sample in a study of blood T cell repertoires in COVID-19. Produced via immunoSEQ multiplex PCR; TCRdb's table is partial and in-frame only. Found here are more than 85,000 clones, around 92% of them singletons; the top ten hold roughly 4.2%. Sequenced: peripheral blood. These receptors were taken from a man aged 18 to 35 with acute or convalescent COVID-19. Each CDR3 is given with its conserved first and last residue. Fields, in order: D gene, J gene, V gene, CDR3 protein. The D gene is left open where the match is weak.

>TRBD2|TRBJ2-7|TRBV19
CASSMREGEQYF
>TRBD2|TRBJ2-3|TRBV5-1
CASSLTSGGATDTQYF
>.|TRBJ1-5|TRBV5-1
CASRPTGDSNQPQHF
>.|TRBJ2-7|TRBV30
CAWSVGSTYEQYF
>TRBD1|TRBJ1-1|TRBV6-6
CASSRQTGLDNTEAFF
>TRBD1|TRBJ2-5|TRBV7-7
CASSLLGGGETQYF
>TRBD2|TRBJ2-1|TRBV6-4
CASSTSGGRSYNEQFF
>.|TRBJ1-4|TRBV25-1
CASSASIGGRKKLFF
>.|TRBJ2-7|TRBV7-8
CASSLGLESYEQYF
>TRBD1|TRBJ2-5|TRBV24-1
CATQKQGTEETQYF
>.|TRBJ1-5|TRBV6-2/TRBV6-3
CASSSTIGTGGPQHF
>TRBD1|TRBJ2-1|TRBV5-1
CASSSGQGTYNEQFF
>TRBD1|TRBJ2-7|TRBV5-1
CASSFDRGPSEQYF
>TRBD2|TRBJ2-1|TRBV4-1
CASSQVASSGVREQFF
>.|TRBJ2-2|TRBV10-2
CASRKRSGGSTGELFF
>.|TRBJ2-7|TRBV6-5
CASSYESAPLYEQYF
>TRBD1|TRBJ1-2|TRBV7-6
CASSPDRETRYGYTF
>.|TRBJ1-3|TRBV7-7
CASSPRLGNTIYF
>.|TRBJ2-1|TRBV30
CAWTMDRDNEQFF
>.|TRBJ1-2|TRBV30
CAWSLQGRATF
>.|TRBJ1-6|TRBV12-2
CASRFLTGLPPNSPLHF
>.|TRBJ2-5|TRBV4-1
CASSQDQMGGSSALGGTQYF
>.|TRBJ2-7|TRBV19
CASMPGSRGEQYF
>.|TRBJ1-1|TRBV6-5
CASSYRGPPEAFF